The TCR beta chain under discussion was sequenced for a study of control samples from healthy donors and cancer patients. Method: immunoSEQ multiplex PCR; TCRdb's copy keeps in-frame clones and lacks some. The repertoire has over 85,000 clones, approximately 87% of them found once; the top ten carry less than 4%. J gave up 2 bases and V 1 base, and 4 bases lay outside the gene matches. In germline, CDR1 is LNHNV, CDR2 YYDKDF (reference sequence). The CDR3 is made up of 15 amino acids. The receptor's source is a woman aged 55-69 years with lung cancer. The chain recombines TRBV15 with TRBJ2-7; 8 bases are a match to TRBD1. Source material: PBMCs. The CDR3 DNA sequence: TGTGCCACCAGCAGAGCTTGGACAGGGACCTACGAGCAGTACTTC. Amino acid sequence: CATSRAWTGTYEQYF.